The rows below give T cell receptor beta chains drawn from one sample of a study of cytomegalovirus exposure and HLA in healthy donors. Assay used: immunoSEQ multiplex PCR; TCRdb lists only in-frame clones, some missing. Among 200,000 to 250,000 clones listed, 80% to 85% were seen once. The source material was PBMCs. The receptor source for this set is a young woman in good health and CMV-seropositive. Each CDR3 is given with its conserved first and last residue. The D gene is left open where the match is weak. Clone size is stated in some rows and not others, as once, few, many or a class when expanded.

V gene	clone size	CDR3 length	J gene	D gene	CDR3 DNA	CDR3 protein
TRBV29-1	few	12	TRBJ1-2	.	TGCAGCGGTGAGACAGAAACTTATGGCTACACCTTC	CSGETETYGYTF
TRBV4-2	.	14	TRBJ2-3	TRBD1	TGTGCCAGCAGCCAAACAGGGGGCGTAGATACGCAGTATTTT	CASSQTGGVDTQYF
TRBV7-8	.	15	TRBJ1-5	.	TGTGCCAGCAGACCAGGGGCGAATAGCAATCAGCCCCAGCATTTT	CASRPGANSNQPQHF
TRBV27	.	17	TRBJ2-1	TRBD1	TGTGCCAGCAGTCCTGGACAGGGAAGGTTATTGGACAATGAGCAGTTCTTC	CASSPGQGRLLDNEQFF
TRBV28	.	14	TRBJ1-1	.	TGTGCCAGCAGTTTGATTCAGATGAACACTGAAGCTTTCTTT	CASSLIQMNTEAFF
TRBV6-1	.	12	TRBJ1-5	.	TGTGCCAGCAGATCTACAGAACAGCCCCAGCATTTT	CASRSTEQPQHF
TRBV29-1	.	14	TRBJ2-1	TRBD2	TGCAGCGTCTCGGGACTAGCGGCACACAATGAGCAGTTCTTC	CSVSGLAAHNEQFF
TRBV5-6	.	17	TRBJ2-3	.	TGTGCCAGCAGCTACTTGACCGACTCCTGGAGGGGAGATACGCAGTATTTT	CASSYLTDSWRGDTQYF
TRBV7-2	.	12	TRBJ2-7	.	TGTGCCACCTCGGAACTTCCCTACGAGCAGTACTTC	CATSELPYEQYF
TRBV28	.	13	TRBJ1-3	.	TGTGCCAGCGCAGTCCCCTCTGGAAACACCATATATTTT	CASAVPSGNTIYF
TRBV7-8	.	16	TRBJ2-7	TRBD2	TGTGCCAGCAGCTTTCCAGGGCTAGCGGGATTCTACGAGCAGTACTTC	CASSFPGLAGFYEQYF
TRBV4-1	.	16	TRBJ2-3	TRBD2	TGCGCCAGCAGCCAAATAGCGGGAGAGGGAACAGATACGCAGTATTTT	CASSQIAGEGTDTQYF
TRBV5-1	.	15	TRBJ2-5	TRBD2	TGCGCCAGCAGCTGGCTAGCGGGAGCCCAAGAGACCCAGTACTTC	CASSWLAGAQETQYF
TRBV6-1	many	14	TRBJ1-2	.	TGTGCCACCGGATCGACACGAAACCTCTATGGCTACACCTTC	CATGSTRNLYGYTF
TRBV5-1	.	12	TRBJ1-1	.	TGCGCCAGCAGCTCAGCATACGATGAAGCTTTCTTT	CASSSAYDEAFF
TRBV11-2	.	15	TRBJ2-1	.	TGTGCCAGCAGCTCTTTGGGAGGCCGATACAATGAGCAGTTCTTC	CASSSLGGRYNEQFF
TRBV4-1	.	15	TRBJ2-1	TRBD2	TGCGCCAGCAGCCACGGACTAGCGGGAGGTGGGGAGCAGTTCTTC	CASSHGLAGGGEQFF
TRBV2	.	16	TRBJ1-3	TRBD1	TGTGCCAGCACTCCGGAGCCAGGGGGCTCTGGAAACACCATATATTTT	CASTPEPGGSGNTIYF
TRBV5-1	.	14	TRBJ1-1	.	TGCGCCAGCAGCTTGGCCAGGGGAAACACTGAAGCTTTCTTT	CASSLARGNTEAFF
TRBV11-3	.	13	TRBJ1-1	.	TGTGCCAGCAGCTTTGGGAGGGACACTGAAGCTTTCTTT	CASSFGRDTEAFF
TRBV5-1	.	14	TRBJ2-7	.	TGCGCCAGCAGCTTTAACGGGCTCAACTACGAGCAGTACTTC	CASSFNGLNYEQYF
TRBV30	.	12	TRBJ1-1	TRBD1	TGTGCCGGGTCTCAGGGGGTGGTGGATGCTTTCTTT	CAGSQGVVDAFF